This T cell receptor (beta chain) comes out of a study of radiation and T cells in renal cell carcinoma. Time point of the sample: blood 2 weeks post-SBRT. Described treatment: 15 Gy SBRT to primary tumor, nephrectomy 4 weeks later. Serial blood draws occurred at baseline and 2 and 4 weeks post-SBRT. The patient's renal cell carcinoma had clear cell pathology. Regarding the study as a whole: In blood, top tumor clones expanded by 2 weeks, shrinking by 4. Baseline intratumoral clonotype presence is unknown without pretreatment biopsies.

The CDR3 is 14 amino acids. Germline-derived CDR1 and CDR2 are SGDLS and YYNGEE. Trimming removed 3 bases from V and 8 bases from J; junction bases left unmatched: 8. This clone turned up a few times. Its matching antigen is unknown. Sequencing used immunoSEQ multiplex PCR; TCRdb keeps in-frame clones, though not all of them. The table has roughly 130,000 clones, over 75% seen once. The clonotype originates from a woman aged 60-75 years with renal cell carcinoma. The sequences come from blood, collected from a patient whose treatment included radiotherapy and nephrectomy. This chain uses TRBV9 with TRBJ2-1; the match to TRBD1 covers 7 bases. CDR3 amino acids: CASSAQLTGHEQFF. The CDR3 DNA reads TGTGCCAGCAGCGCCCAATTGACAGGGCATGAGCAGTTCTTC.